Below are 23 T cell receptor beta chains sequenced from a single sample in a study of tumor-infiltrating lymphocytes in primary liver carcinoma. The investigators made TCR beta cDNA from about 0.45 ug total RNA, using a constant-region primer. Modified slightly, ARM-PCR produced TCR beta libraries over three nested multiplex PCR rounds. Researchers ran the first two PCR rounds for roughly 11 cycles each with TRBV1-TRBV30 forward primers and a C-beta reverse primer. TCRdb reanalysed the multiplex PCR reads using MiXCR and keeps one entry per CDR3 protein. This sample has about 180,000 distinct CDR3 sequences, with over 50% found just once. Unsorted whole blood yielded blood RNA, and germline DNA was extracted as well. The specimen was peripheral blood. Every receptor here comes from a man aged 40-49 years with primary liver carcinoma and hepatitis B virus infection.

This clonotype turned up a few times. The CDR3 nucleotides read TGCAGCGTTGAAAACGGTGGGACAGGGCCCAACGTCCTGACTTTC. It specifies CSVENGGTGPNVLTF. This rearrangement joins TRBV29-1 to TRBJ2-6, with TRBD1 matching over 9 bases. CDR1 SQVTM and CDR2 ANQGSEA come from the germline V gene. The CDR3 is made up of 15 amino acids. V shed 2 bases, J shed 8 bases, and the junction held 7 bases outside the gene matches. Supplemented by reference TRBV29-1 and TRBJ2-6, the full variable domain reads SAVISQKPSRDICQRGTSLTIQCQVDSQVTMMFWYRQQPGQSLTLIATANQGSEATYESGFVIDKFPISRPNLTFSTLTVSNMSPEDSSIYLCSVENGGTGPNVLTFGAGSRLTVL.

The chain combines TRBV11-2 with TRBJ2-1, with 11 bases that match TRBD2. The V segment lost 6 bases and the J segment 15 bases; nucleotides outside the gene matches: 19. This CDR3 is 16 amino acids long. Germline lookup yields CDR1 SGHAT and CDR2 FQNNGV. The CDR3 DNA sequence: TGTGCCAGCAGGAGACTAGCGGGAAGTCGCTACAATGGGCGGTTCTTC. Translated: CASRRLAGSRYNGRFF. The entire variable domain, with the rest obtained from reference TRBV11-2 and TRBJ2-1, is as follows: EAGVAQSPRYKIIEKRQSVAFWCNPISGHATLYWYQQILGQGPKLLIQFQNNGVVDDSQLPKDRFSAERLKGVDSTLKIQPAKLEDSAVYLCASRRLAGSRYNGRFFGPGTRLTVL.

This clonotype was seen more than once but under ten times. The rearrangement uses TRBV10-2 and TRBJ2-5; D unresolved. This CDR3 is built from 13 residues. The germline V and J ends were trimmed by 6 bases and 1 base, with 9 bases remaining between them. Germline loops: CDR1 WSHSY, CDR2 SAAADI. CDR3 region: CASSVVAQETQYF. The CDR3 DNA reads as TGCGCCAGCAGCGTCGTGGCCCAAGAGACCCAGTACTTC.

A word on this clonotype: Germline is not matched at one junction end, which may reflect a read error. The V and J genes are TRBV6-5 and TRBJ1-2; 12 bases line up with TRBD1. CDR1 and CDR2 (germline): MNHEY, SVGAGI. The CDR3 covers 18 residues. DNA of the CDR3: TGTGCCAGAAGTTACTCGGGGACAGGGGGCGCACCTAACTATGGCTACACCTTC. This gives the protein CARSYSGTGGAPNYGYTF.

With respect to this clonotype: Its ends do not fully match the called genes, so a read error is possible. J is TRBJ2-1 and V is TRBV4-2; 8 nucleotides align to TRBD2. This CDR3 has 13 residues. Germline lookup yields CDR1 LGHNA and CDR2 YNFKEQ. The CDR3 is CASSGTSYKEQFF. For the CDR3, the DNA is TGTGCCAGTAGCGGGACATCCTACAAAGAGCAGTTCTTC.

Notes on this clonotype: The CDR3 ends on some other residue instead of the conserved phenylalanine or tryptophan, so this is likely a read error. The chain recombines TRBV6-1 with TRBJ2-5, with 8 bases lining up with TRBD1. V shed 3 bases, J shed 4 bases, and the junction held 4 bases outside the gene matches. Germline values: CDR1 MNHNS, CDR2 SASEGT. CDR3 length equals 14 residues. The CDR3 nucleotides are TGTGCCAGCAGTGACGGACAGGGAGGAGAGACCCAGTACTTG. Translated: CASSDGQGGETQYL.

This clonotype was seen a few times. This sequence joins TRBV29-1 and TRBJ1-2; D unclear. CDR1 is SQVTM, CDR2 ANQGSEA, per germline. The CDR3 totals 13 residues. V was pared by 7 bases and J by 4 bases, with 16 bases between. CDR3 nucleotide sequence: TGCAGCGCCACATGGGGAGGGTCCTATGGCTACACCTTC. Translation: CSATWGGSYGYTF.

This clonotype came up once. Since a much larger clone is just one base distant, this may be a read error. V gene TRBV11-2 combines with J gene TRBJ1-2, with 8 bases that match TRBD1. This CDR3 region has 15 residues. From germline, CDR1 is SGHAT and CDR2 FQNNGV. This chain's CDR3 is CASSHTQGAYYSYTF. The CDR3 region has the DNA TGTGCCAGCAGCCATACGCAGGGGGCTTACTATAGCTACACCTTC. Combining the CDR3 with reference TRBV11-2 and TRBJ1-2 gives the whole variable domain EAGVAQSPRYKIIEKRQSVAFWCNPISGHATLYWYQQILGQGPKLLIQFQNNGVVDDSQLPKDRFSAERLKGVDSTLKIQPAKLEDSAVYLCASSHTQGAYYSYTFGSGTRLTVV.

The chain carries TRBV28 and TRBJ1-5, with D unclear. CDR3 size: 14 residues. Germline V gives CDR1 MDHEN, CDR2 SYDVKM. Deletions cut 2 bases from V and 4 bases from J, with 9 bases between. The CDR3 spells CASSLRRTNQPQHF. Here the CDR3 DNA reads TGTGCCAGCAGTTTAAGGCGGACTAATCAGCCCCAGCATTTT.

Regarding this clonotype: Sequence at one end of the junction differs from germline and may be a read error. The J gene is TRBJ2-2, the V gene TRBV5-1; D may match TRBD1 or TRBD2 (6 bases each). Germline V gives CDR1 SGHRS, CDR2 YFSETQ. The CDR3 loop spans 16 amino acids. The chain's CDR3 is CVSSSAPGDSTGELFF. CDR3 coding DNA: TGCGTCAGCAGTTCCGCCCCAGGGGACTCAACGGGGGAGCTGTTTTTT.

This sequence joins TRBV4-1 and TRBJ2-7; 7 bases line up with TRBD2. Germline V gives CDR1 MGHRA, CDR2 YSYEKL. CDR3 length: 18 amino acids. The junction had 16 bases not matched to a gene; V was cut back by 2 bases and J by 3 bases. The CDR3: CASSQPQAGLGAFYEQYF. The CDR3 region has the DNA TGCGCCAGCAGCCAACCACAAGCGGGATTGGGCGCCTTCTACGAGCAGTACTTC.

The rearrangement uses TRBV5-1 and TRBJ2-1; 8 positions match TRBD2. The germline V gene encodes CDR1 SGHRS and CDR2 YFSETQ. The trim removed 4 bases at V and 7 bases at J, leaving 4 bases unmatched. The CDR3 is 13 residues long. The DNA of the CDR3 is TGCGCCAGCAGCGTTAGCGGGATTAATGAGCAGTTCTTC. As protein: CASSVSGINEQFF.

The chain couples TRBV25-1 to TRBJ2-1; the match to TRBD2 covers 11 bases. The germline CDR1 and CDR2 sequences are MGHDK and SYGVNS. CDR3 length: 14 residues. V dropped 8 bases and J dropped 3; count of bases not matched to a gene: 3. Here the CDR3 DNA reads TGTGCCAGCGGGACTAGCGGTCACTACAATGAGCAGTTCTTC. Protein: CASGTSGHYNEQFF.

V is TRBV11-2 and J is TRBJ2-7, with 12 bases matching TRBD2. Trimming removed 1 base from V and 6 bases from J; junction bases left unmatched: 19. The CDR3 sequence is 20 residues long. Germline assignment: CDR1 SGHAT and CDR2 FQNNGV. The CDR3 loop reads CASSLVRDYGLAGNTCEQYF. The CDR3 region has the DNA TGTGCCAGCAGCTTAGTCCGCGATTATGGACTAGCGGGAAACACCTGCGAGCAGTACTTC.

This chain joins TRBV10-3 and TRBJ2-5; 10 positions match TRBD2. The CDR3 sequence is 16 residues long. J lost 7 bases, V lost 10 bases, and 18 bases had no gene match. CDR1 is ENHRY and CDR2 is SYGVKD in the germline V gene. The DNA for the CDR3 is TGTGCCACCGGCGAGACGGCTAGCGGGAGTTCAGGGACCCAGTACTTC. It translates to CATGETASGSSGTQYF.

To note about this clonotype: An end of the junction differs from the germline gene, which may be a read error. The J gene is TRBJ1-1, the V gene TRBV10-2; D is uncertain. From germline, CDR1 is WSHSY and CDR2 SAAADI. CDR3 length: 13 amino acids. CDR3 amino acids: CASSGSGDTEAFF. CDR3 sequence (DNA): TGTGCCAGCAGTGGAAGCGGGGATACTGAAGCTTTCTTT.

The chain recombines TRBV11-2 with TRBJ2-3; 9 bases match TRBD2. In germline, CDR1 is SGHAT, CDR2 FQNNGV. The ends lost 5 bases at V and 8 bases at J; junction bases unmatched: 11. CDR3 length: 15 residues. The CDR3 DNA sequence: TGTGCCAGCAGCCCGAGTAGCGGGGGAGAGCCTACGCAGTATTTT. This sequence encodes CASSPSSGGEPTQYF.

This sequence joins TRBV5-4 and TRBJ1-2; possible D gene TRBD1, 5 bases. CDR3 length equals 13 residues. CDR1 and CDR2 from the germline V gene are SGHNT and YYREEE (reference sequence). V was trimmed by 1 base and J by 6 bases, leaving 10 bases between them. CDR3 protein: CASSLLGVDGYTF. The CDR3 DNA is TGTGCCAGCAGCTTGTTAGGGGTAGATGGCTACACCTTC.

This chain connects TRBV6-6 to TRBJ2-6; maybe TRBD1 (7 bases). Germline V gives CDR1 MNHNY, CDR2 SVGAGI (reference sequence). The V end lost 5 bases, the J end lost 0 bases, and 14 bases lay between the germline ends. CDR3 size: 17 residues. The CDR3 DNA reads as TGTGCCAGCAGTCGCGGGACAGACCTCTCTGGGGCCAACGTCCTGACTTTC. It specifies CASSRGTDLSGANVLTF.

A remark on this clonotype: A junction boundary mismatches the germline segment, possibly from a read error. DNA for the CDR3: TGTGCCAGCAGTACCGAACAGGTTCGAGAGACCCAGCACTTC. Its protein product is CASSTEQVRETQHF. The chain uses TRBV11-2 and TRBJ2-5, with D possibly matching TRBD1 (5 bases). CDR3 size: 14 residues. CDR1 is SGHAT and CDR2 is FQNNGV in the germline V gene.

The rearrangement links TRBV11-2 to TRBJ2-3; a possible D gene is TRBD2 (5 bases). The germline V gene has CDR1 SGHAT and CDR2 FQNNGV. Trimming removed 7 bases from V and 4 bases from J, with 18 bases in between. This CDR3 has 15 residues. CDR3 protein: CASNPNTGSSDTQYF. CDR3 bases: TGTGCCAGCAACCCCAATACGGGATCGTCAGATACGCAGTATTTT.

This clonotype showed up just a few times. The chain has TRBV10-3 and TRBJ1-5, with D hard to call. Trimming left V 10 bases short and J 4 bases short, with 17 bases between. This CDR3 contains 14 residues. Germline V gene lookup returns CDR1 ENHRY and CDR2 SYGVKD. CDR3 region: CASVEQLGNQPQHF. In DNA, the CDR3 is TGTGCCAGCGTGGAGCAATTGGGGAATCAGCCCCAGCATTTT.

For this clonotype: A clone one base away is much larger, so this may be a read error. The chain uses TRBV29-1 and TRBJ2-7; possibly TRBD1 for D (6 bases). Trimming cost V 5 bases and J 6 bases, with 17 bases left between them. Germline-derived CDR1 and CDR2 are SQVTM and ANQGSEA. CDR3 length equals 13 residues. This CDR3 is CSVIKDRPLEQYF. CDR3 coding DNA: TGCAGCGTTATTAAAGACAGGCCGCTCGAGCAGTACTTC.